This passage covers 2 T cell receptor beta chains from one sample sequenced in a study of OX40 agonist ivuxolimab in advanced cancers. Measured with immunoSEQ multiplex PCR; TCRdb has only the in-frame clones, and not every one. The repertoire has about 72,000 clones, approximately 84% of them found once; the top ten carry about 5%. The sequences come from CD4+ or CD8+ T cells sorted from blood, collected in a trial of the OX40 agonist ivuxolimab. These receptors were taken from an adult with an advanced solid tumor such as melanoma, head and neck, liver or kidney cancer.

The CDR3, as DNA: TGTGCTAGTGGTTTGGACAGGACGTATAGGAACACTGAAGCTTTCTTT. Its translation is CASGLDRTYRNTEAFF. The V call is TRBV12-5, the J call TRBJ1-1; D might be TRBD1 (5 bases). The V gene's germline CDR1 is LGHNT and CDR2 FRNRAP. The V and J ends lost 1 base and 1 base respectively, with 13 bases between them. The CDR3 sequence is 16 residues long. Full variable domain (remainder filled in from reference TRBV12-5 and TRBJ1-1): DARVTQTPRHKVTEMGQEVTMRCQPILGHNTVFWYRQTMMQGLELLAYFRNRAPLDDSGMPKDRFSAEMPDATLATLKIQPSEPRDSAVYFCASGLDRTYRNTEAFFGQGTRLTVV.

This clone was recorded once. V and J are TRBV7-2 and TRBJ1-6; TRBD1 matches 7 bases. After removal of 4 bases from V and 7 bases from J, the junction contained 7 bases not matched to a gene. The germline V gene encodes CDR1 SGHTA and CDR2 FQGNSA. CDR3 length: 15 amino acids. CDR3 loop: CASSSLTGINSPLHF. CDR3 sequence (DNA): TGTGCCAGCAGCTCCTTGACAGGGATCAATTCACCCCTCCACTTT. The full variable domain, in which reference TRBV7-2 and TRBJ1-6 provide the parts outside the CDR3, is GAGVSQSPSNKVTEKGKDVELRCDPISGHTALYWYRQSLGQGLEFLIYFQGNSAPDKSGLPSDRFSAERTGGSVSTLTIQRTQQEDSAVYLCASSSLTGINSPLHFGNGTRLTVT.